This TCR beta chain was sequenced during a study of cytomegalovirus exposure and HLA in healthy donors. CDR3 length equals 14 residues. The V and J ends lost 6 bases and 6 bases respectively, with 17 bases between them. CDR1 and CDR2 (germline): LNHDA, SQIVND (reference sequence). TCRdb's copy holds only in-frame clones and misses some; the assay was immunoSEQ multiplex PCR. The table includes 150,000 or so clones, around 86% detected once. Sequencing used PBMCs. The chain joins TRBV19 to TRBJ1-2, with D perhaps TRBD1 (6 bases). The sequence derives from a man aged 18 to 35 in good health and CMV-seropositive. CDR3 in DNA: TGTGCCAGTAGACCCCGCAGGGGAGTACATGGCTACACCTTC. Its translation is CASRPRRGVHGYTF. Full variable domain (remainder filled in from reference TRBV19 and TRBJ1-2): DGGITQSPKYLFRKEGQNVTLSCEQNLNHDAMYWYRQDPGQGLRLIYYSQIVNDFQKGDIAEGYSVSREKKESFPLTVTSAQKNPTAFYLCASRPRRGVHGYTFGSGTRLTVV.